This T cell receptor (beta chain) was obtained from a study of control samples from healthy donors and cancer patients. This clone occurred a few times. Clones were read by immunoSEQ multiplex PCR, and TCRdb kept only the in-frame ones, dropping some. Here the sample spans about 98,000 clones, around three quarters being singletons. Sequenced sample: blood. The TCR originated in a woman in her thirties in good health.

The CDR3 loop is CASREGMRLNTEAFF. Here the CDR3 DNA reads TGCGCCAGCCGGGAGGGAATGAGGTTGAACACTGAAGCTTTCTTT. The rearrangement uses TRBV10-2 and TRBJ1-1, with D unresolved. The CDR3 is made up of 15 amino acids. Germline CDR1 WSHSY, CDR2 SAAADI. V was trimmed by 8 bases and J by 0 bases, leaving 16 bases between them.